This TCR beta chain was obtained from a study of shared clonotypes between healthy human individuals. Study-level findings and limits: Larger richness was generally estimated for naive than memory subsets. Compared with clonotypes that all four donors shared, non-shared clonotypes had lower generation probabilities. Though the depth was large, rarefaction showed that sorted-subset sequencing was incomplete.

This CDR3 comprises 14 residues. V lost 3 bases to trimming and J lost 0 bases; unmatched junction nucleotides: 3. Germline V gives CDR1 SGHNT, CDR2 YYREEE (reference sequence). Assay execution proceeded at the deep level. Sequencing was performed with immunoSEQ multiplex PCR; in TCRdb, only in-frame clones are kept and a portion is missing. The table includes about a million clones, approximately 70% detected once. Points on this clone: Its specificity is unknown. Other DNA sequences from this sample encode an identical CDR3 as well.

This TCR came from a man younger than 30 in good health. The rearrangement joins TRBV5-4 to TRBJ2-7, with 7 bases lining up with TRBD1. The sample taken for sequencing was memory CD4+ T cells sorted from blood. Noted subset: CD45RA-negative fraction. CDR3 amino acids: CASSSQGTSYEQYF. Written as DNA, the CDR3 is TGTGCCAGCAGCTCACAGGGGACCTCCTACGAGCAGTACTTC.